These T cell receptor beta chains were read from a single sample in a study of cytomegalovirus exposure and HLA in healthy donors. The assay was immunoSEQ multiplex PCR, and TCRdb's table has in-frame clones only and misses some. Among 150,000 to 200,000 clones listed, around three quarters were seen once. Sequenced sample: PBMCs. These receptors were taken from a woman aged 25 to 45 in good health and CMV-seropositive. CDR3s include the opening cysteine and the closing phenylalanine or tryptophan. Fields, in order: J gene, D gene, clone size, V gene, CDR3 DNA, CDR3 protein. The D gene is left open where the match is weak. Not every row has a clone size; where given, it reads once, few, many or a size class.

j_call: TRBJ2-5
d_call: .
clone_size: .
v_call: TRBV5-4
cdr3_nt: TGTGCCAGCAGCCCAGGACAAGTCCAAGAGACCCAGTACTTC
cdr3_aa: CASSPGQVQETQYF

j_call: TRBJ2-7
d_call: .
clone_size: .
v_call: TRBV5-4
cdr3_nt: TGTGCCAGCAGCTTGGATCTAGCCCGGGAGACAGATGAGCAGTACTTC
cdr3_aa: CASSLDLARETDEQYF

j_call: TRBJ2-5
d_call: TRBD2
clone_size: .
v_call: TRBV27
cdr3_nt: TGTGCCAGCAGCCGAAGACTAGCGCGGGGAGAGACCCAGTACTTC
cdr3_aa: CASSRRLARGETQYF

j_call: TRBJ2-6
d_call: .
clone_size: .
v_call: TRBV30
cdr3_nt: TGTGCCTGGAGTTGGAGCGGAAGCTCTGGGGCCAACGTCCTGACTTTC
cdr3_aa: CAWSWSGSSGANVLTF

j_call: TRBJ2-7
d_call: .
clone_size: .
v_call: TRBV5-5
cdr3_nt: TGTGCCAGCATCTTTACAGGGTGGGGAGCCTCCTACGAGCAGTACTTC
cdr3_aa: CASIFTGWGASYEQYF

j_call: TRBJ2-7
d_call: .
clone_size: .
v_call: TRBV5-4
cdr3_nt: TGTGCCAGCAGCTCCAGTCACCTCAGCGGGACAGGCTCCTACGAGCAGTACTTC
cdr3_aa: CASSSSHLSGTGSYEQYF

j_call: TRBJ2-2
d_call: TRBD1
clone_size: .
v_call: TRBV9
cdr3_nt: TGTGCCAGCAGCGTGGGAGGGGACAGGGGGATGAACACCGGGGAGCTGTTTTTT
cdr3_aa: CASSVGGDRGMNTGELFF

j_call: TRBJ1-1
d_call: .
clone_size: .
v_call: TRBV19
cdr3_nt: TGTGCCAGTAGTATAGGAGGGGGAACTGAAGCTTTCTTT
cdr3_aa: CASSIGGGTEAFF

j_call: TRBJ2-2
d_call: .
clone_size: few
v_call: TRBV2
cdr3_nt: TGTGCCAGCAGGGCAGACTTTTTTACCGGGGAGCTGTTTTTT
cdr3_aa: CASRADFFTGELFF

j_call: TRBJ2-1
d_call: TRBD2
clone_size: .
v_call: TRBV4-3
cdr3_nt: TGCGCCAGCAGCCAGGGTACTAGCGGCGCCTACAATGAGCAGTTCTTC
cdr3_aa: CASSQGTSGAYNEQFF

j_call: TRBJ1-2
d_call: .
clone_size: .
v_call: TRBV19
cdr3_nt: TGTGCCAGTAGTATAGGTGGGCCAGCCTATGGCTACACCTTC
cdr3_aa: CASSIGGPAYGYTF

j_call: TRBJ2-2
d_call: .
clone_size: .
v_call: TRBV5-4
cdr3_nt: TGTGCCAGCAGCTTAATATCACCAGGGAACACCGGGGAGCTGTTTTTT
cdr3_aa: CASSLISPGNTGELFF

j_call: TRBJ1-3
d_call: .
clone_size: .
v_call: TRBV28
cdr3_nt: TGTGCCAGCAGTTATCGGGGTTTAAGTAACACCATATATTTT
cdr3_aa: CASSYRGLSNTIYF

j_call: TRBJ2-1
d_call: TRBD2
clone_size: .
v_call: TRBV19
cdr3_nt: TGTGCCCCGTCGGCGGGGCGGGAGAGAAGGGAGCAGTTCTTC
cdr3_aa: CAPSAGRERREQFF

j_call: TRBJ2-1
d_call: TRBD2
clone_size: once
v_call: TRBV19
cdr3_nt: TGTGCGAGGGATTTTAGCGGGAGCTCCTACAATGAGCAGTTCTTC
cdr3_aa: CARDFSGSSYNEQFF

j_call: TRBJ1-3
d_call: .
clone_size: once
v_call: TRBV30
cdr3_nt: TGTGCCTGGTGGGGGCTTGGAAACACCATATATTTT
cdr3_aa: CAWWGLGNTIYF

j_call: TRBJ2-7
d_call: .
clone_size: .
v_call: TRBV6-1
cdr3_nt: TGTGCCAGCTGGGAGAGGAGCTCCTACGAGCAGTACTTC
cdr3_aa: CASWERSSYEQYF

j_call: TRBJ2-3
d_call: .
clone_size: .
v_call: TRBV9
cdr3_nt: TGTGCCAGCAGCGTAGACGCGGGACTCACCACAGATACGCAGTATTTT
cdr3_aa: CASSVDAGLTTDTQYF

j_call: TRBJ2-3
d_call: .
clone_size: .
v_call: TRBV28
cdr3_nt: TGTGCCAGCAGTTTTAGAAACACAGATACGCAGTATTTT
cdr3_aa: CASSFRNTDTQYF

j_call: TRBJ1-1
d_call: TRBD1
clone_size: .
v_call: TRBV5-1
cdr3_nt: TGCGCCAGCAGCAATACAGGGGATGTAGCTTTCTTT
cdr3_aa: CASSNTGDVAFF

j_call: TRBJ2-1
d_call: TRBD2
clone_size: .
v_call: TRBV5-1
cdr3_nt: TGCGCCAGCAGCGGGGTCCGACTAGCGGGAGGTGATGAGCAGTTCTTC
cdr3_aa: CASSGVRLAGGDEQFF

j_call: TRBJ1-2
d_call: .
clone_size: .
v_call: TRBV9
cdr3_nt: TGTGCCAGCAGCGGCAGTAACTATGGCTACACCTTC
cdr3_aa: CASSGSNYGYTF

j_call: TRBJ1-1
d_call: .
clone_size: .
v_call: TRBV2
cdr3_nt: TGTGCCAGCAGAGGGGAAAGTACTGAAGCTTTCTTT
cdr3_aa: CASRGESTEAFF

j_call: TRBJ1-5
d_call: .
clone_size: .
v_call: TRBV6-5
cdr3_nt: TGTGCCAGCAGCTCAACAGGGAATCAGCCCCAGCATTTT
cdr3_aa: CASSSTGNQPQHF

j_call: TRBJ2-5
d_call: TRBD1
clone_size: .
v_call: TRBV2
cdr3_nt: TGTGCCAGCAGCCCACGGGACAGGGGAGAGACCCAGTACTTC
cdr3_aa: CASSPRDRGETQYF

j_call: TRBJ1-2
d_call: TRBD1
clone_size: .
v_call: TRBV5-1
cdr3_nt: TGCGCCAGCAGCGTTCTACAGGGGGATTCGAATGGCTACACCTTC
cdr3_aa: CASSVLQGDSNGYTF

j_call: TRBJ1-2
d_call: .
clone_size: .
v_call: TRBV5-6
cdr3_nt: TGTGCCAGCAGCCCTCGACAGAGCCTCTATGGCTACACCTTC
cdr3_aa: CASSPRQSLYGYTF

j_call: TRBJ2-6
d_call: .
clone_size: .
v_call: TRBV19
cdr3_nt: TGTGCCAGTAGTGCTTCTGGGGGGGCTTTCTCTGGGGCCAACGTCCTGACTTTC
cdr3_aa: CASSASGGAFSGANVLTF

j_call: TRBJ1-1
d_call: TRBD1
clone_size: few
v_call: TRBV27
cdr3_nt: TGTGCCAGCAGAGGGGGCTGGAACACTGAAGCTTTCTTT
cdr3_aa: CASRGGWNTEAFF

j_call: TRBJ1-1
d_call: .
clone_size: .
v_call: TRBV6-6
cdr3_nt: TGTGCCAGCAGTTATAGGGGGAGGAACACTGAAGCTTTCTTT
cdr3_aa: CASSYRGRNTEAFF

j_call: TRBJ2-2
d_call: TRBD2
clone_size: .
v_call: TRBV9
cdr3_nt: TGTGCCAGCAGCGCCGGGGGACTAGTTGCCACCGGGGAGCTGTTTTTT
cdr3_aa: CASSAGGLVATGELFF

j_call: TRBJ1-3
d_call: TRBD1
clone_size: .
v_call: TRBV4-1
cdr3_nt: TGCGCCAGCAGCCAAATGTCTTCAGCGACAGGGAGGGGAAACACCATATATTTT
cdr3_aa: CASSQMSSATGRGNTIYF

j_call: TRBJ2-7
d_call: TRBD1
clone_size: once
v_call: TRBV5-6
cdr3_nt: TGTGCCAGCAGCCCGGGACAGTACTACGAGCAGTACTTC
cdr3_aa: CASSPGQYYEQYF

j_call: TRBJ1-2
d_call: TRBD1
clone_size: .
v_call: TRBV28
cdr3_nt: TGTGCCAGCAGTTCGTACCCTGACAGGGGGATAGGTGGCTACACCTTC
cdr3_aa: CASSSYPDRGIGGYTF

j_call: TRBJ1-2
d_call: TRBD1
clone_size: .
v_call: TRBV7-9
cdr3_nt: TGTGCCAGCAGCCGGCCGGGACAGGGGTTCCATGGCTACACCTTC
cdr3_aa: CASSRPGQGFHGYTF

j_call: TRBJ2-3
d_call: TRBD2
clone_size: .
v_call: TRBV30
cdr3_nt: TGTGCCTGGGGTGATAAGCTAGCGGGGGGGCGGGGCACAGATACGCAGTATTTT
cdr3_aa: CAWGDKLAGGRGTDTQYF

j_call: TRBJ2-4
d_call: TRBD2
clone_size: .
v_call: TRBV4-1
cdr3_nt: TGCGCCAGCAGCCTCCTCTTAGCGGGAGCCAAAAACATTCAGTACTTC
cdr3_aa: CASSLLLAGAKNIQYF

j_call: TRBJ2-7
d_call: .
clone_size: once
v_call: TRBV6-1
cdr3_nt: TGTGCCAGCAGGCAGGGGTTGGGGTACGAGCAGTACTTC
cdr3_aa: CASRQGLGYEQYF

j_call: TRBJ2-5
d_call: TRBD1
clone_size: .
v_call: TRBV19
cdr3_nt: TGTGCCAGTAGTCCCGGACAGGTCCAAGAGACCCAGTACTTC
cdr3_aa: CASSPGQVQETQYF

j_call: TRBJ2-7
d_call: .
clone_size: .
v_call: TRBV6-1
cdr3_nt: TGTGCCAGCAGTGAAATTGCAGGGAACCCCCTTCGGGAGCAGTACTTC
cdr3_aa: CASSEIAGNPLREQYF

j_call: TRBJ1-3
d_call: TRBD1
clone_size: .
v_call: TRBV28
cdr3_nt: TGTGCCAGCAGTTTGCTTCCGGGACAGGGGCTAAACACCATATATTTT
cdr3_aa: CASSLLPGQGLNTIYF

j_call: TRBJ2-7
d_call: .
clone_size: .
v_call: TRBV7-9
cdr3_nt: TGTGCCAGCAGCTTAGACGGGAAGTCCTACGAGCAGTACTTC
cdr3_aa: CASSLDGKSYEQYF

j_call: TRBJ1-1
d_call: TRBD1
clone_size: .
v_call: TRBV5-1
cdr3_nt: TGCGCCAGCAGCTTGGGACAGGGGGCCGGCGCTGAAGCTTTCTTT
cdr3_aa: CASSLGQGAGAEAFF

j_call: TRBJ2-3
d_call: .
clone_size: once
v_call: TRBV2
cdr3_nt: TGTGCCAGCAGTGAAAGGAGGAGGGGCACAGATACGCAGTATTTT
cdr3_aa: CASSERRRGTDTQYF

j_call: TRBJ2-2
d_call: .
clone_size: .
v_call: TRBV5-1
cdr3_nt: TGCGCCAGCAGCTTGGCCGGACGCGTGGGACGGGAGAGCGGGGAGCTGTTTTTT
cdr3_aa: CASSLAGRVGRESGELFF

j_call: TRBJ2-1
d_call: TRBD2
clone_size: .
v_call: TRBV6-1
cdr3_nt: TGTGCCAGCAGTGGGACCGGGACTAGCGTCTCCATTTACAATGAGCAGTTCTTC
cdr3_aa: CASSGTGTSVSIYNEQFF